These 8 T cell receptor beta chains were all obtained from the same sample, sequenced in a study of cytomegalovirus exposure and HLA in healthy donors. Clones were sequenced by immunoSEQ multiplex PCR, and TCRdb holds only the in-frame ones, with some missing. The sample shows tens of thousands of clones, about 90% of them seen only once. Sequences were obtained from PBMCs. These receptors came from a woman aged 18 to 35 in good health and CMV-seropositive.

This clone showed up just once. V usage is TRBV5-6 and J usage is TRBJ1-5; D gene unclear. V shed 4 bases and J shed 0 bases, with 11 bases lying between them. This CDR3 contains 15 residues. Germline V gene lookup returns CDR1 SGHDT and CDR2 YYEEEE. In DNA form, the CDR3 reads TGTGCCAGCAGCCATAATACTTATAGCAATCAGCCCCAGCATTTT. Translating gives CASSHNTYSNQPQHF.

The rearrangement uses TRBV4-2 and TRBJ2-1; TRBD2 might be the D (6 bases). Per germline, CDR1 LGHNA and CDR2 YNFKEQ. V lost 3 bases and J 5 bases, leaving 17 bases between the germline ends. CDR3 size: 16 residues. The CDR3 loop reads CASSQEPGLPHNEQFF. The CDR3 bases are TGTGCCAGCAGCCAGGAACCGGGACTCCCCCACAATGAGCAGTTCTTC.

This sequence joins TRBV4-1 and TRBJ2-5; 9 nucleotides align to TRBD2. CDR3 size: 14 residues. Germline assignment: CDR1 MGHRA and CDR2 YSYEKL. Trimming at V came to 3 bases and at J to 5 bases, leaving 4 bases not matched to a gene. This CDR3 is CASSQTSGLETQYF. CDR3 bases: TGCGCCAGCAGCCAGACTAGCGGATTGGAGACCCAGTACTTC.

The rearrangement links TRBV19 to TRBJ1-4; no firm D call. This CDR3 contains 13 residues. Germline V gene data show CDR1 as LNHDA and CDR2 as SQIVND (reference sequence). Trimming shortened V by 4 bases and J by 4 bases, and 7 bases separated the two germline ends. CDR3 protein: CASSSQYNEKLFF. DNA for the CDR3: TGTGCCAGTAGTAGCCAGTATAATGAAAAACTGTTTTTT.

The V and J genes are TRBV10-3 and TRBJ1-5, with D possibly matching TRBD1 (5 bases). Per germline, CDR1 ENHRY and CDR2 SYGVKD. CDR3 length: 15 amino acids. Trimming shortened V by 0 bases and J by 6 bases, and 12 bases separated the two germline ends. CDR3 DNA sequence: TGTGCCATCAGTGAGTCTATCCAGGGAAGTCAGCCCCAGCATTTT. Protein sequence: CAISESIQGSQPQHF.

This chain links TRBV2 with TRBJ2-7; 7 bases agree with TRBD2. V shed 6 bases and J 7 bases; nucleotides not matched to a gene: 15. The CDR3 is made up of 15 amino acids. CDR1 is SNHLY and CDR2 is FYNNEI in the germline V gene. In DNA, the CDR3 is TGTGCCAGCAGCTCCGGGACTACCCCCAGGTGGGAGCAGTACTTC. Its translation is CASSSGTTPRWEQYF.

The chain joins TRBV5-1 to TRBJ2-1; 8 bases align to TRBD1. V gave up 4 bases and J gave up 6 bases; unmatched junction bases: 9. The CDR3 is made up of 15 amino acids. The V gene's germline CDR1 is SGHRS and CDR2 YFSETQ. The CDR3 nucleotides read TGCGCCAGCAGCCTACTAGGACAGGGCCCCAATGAGCAGTTCTTC. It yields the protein CASSLLGQGPNEQFF.

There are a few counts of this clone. The CDR3 DNA reads TGTGCCAGCAGCACACGATCCTATGGCTACACCTTC. Translating it yields CASSTRSYGYTF. The V gene is TRBV7-9, the J gene TRBJ1-2; no reliable D call. This CDR3 region has 12 residues. Trimming took off 5 bases at V and 4 bases at J, with 8 bases between the two ends. Germline V gene data show CDR1 as SEHNR and CDR2 as FQNEAQ (reference sequence).